This TCR beta chain was captured in a study of blood T cell repertoires in COVID-19. At the level of the study: Sample material is recorded as cDNA or gDNA derived from T cells, B-cell-depleted T cells, or PBMCs.

The V gene's germline CDR1 is SGHAT and CDR2 FQNNGV. J was trimmed by 2 bases and V by 3 bases; bases with no gene match: 15. The CDR3 covers 19 residues. Clones were sequenced by immunoSEQ multiplex PCR, and TCRdb holds only the in-frame ones, with some missing. Of roughly 400,000 clones in the sample, roughly 90% were seen once. This clonotype was obtained from a woman aged 40 to 50 with acute COVID-19. The sequencing sample was made of PBMCs or T cells enriched from blood (not recorded which). This chain uses TRBV11-2 with TRBJ2-1, with TRBD1 matching over 8 bases. Here the CDR3 DNA reads TGTGCCAGCAGCTTCTTAGACAGGGGAAAATATACGGCCTACAATGAGCAGTTCTTC. The encoded protein is CASSFLDRGKYTAYNEQFF.